What follows is one T cell receptor (beta chain) and its context. Time point of the sample: patch test 1, 2 weeks after DPC sensitization. As for treatment: therapeutic diphenylcyclopropenone sensitization with weekly scalp DPC. Each donor was an alopecia patient between 18 and 70 years of age who qualified for DPC. The CDR3 runs to 15 residues. From germline, CDR1 is KGHSH and CDR2 LQKENI. V lost 3 bases, J lost 4 bases, and 15 bases lay in between. What the library attached to individual cDNA molecules were unique molecular identifiers. TCRdb reanalysed the RACE reads using MiXCR and keeps one entry per CDR3 protein. This sample has tens of thousands of distinct CDR3 sequences, with around 11% found just once. These data belong to a study of human T cells and chemical hapten exposure. Study-level information: The study enrolled mostly female patients with alopecia areata, totalis or universalis. Per-sample TCR yield variation was attributed mainly to small pooled library volume differences.

The source was whole blood, collected in connection with sensitization to the hapten diphenylcyclopropenone (DPC). The sequence was obtained from a woman aged 45 to 65 with alopecia areata. Some clones in this sample may be carry-over from other donors' samples. This chain connects TRBV18 to TRBJ1-1; no clear D. DNA for the CDR3: TGTGCCAGCTCACCGGTTTTAATTCGAAGCACTGAAGCTTTCTTT. It codes for CASSPVLIRSTEAFF. The full variable domain, its missing parts supplied by reference TRBV18 and TRBJ1-1, is NAGVMQNPRHLVRRRGQEARLRCSPMKGHSHVYWYRQLPEEGLKFMVYLQKENIIDESGMPKERFSAEFPKEGPSILRIQQVVRGDSAAYFCASSPVLIRSTEAFFGQGTRLTVV.